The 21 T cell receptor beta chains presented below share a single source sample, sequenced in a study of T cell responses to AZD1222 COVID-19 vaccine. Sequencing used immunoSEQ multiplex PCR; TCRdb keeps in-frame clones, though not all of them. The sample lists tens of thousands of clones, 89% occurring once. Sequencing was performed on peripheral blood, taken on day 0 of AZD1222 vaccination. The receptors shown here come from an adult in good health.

CDR3 loop: CASSQSLRTELYEQYF. The CDR3 DNA reads TGCGCCAGCAGCCAATCCTTGAGGACAGAACTCTACGAGCAGTACTTC. V is TRBV4-3 and J is TRBJ2-7, with TRBD1 as a possible D gene (6 bases). Germline V gives CDR1 LGHNA, CDR2 YSLEER. The CDR3 sequence is 16 residues long. The ends were cut back, 2 bases at V and 3 bases at J, with 17 bases in the middle.

The CDR3 region is CASSLDSRLNTEAFF. In nucleotides, the CDR3 is TGTGCCAGCAGCTTAGATAGTAGATTGAACACTGAAGCTTTCTTT. The rearrangement uses TRBV7-6 and TRBJ1-1; D unclear. The V end was cut by 1 base, the J end by 0 bases, with 9 bases between. The CDR3 has 15 amino acids. Germline CDR1 and CDR2: SGHVS and FNYEAQ.

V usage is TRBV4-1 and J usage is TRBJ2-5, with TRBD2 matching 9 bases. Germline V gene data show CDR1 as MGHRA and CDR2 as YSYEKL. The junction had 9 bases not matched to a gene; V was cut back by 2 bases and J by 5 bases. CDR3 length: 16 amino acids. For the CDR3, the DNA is TGCGCCAGCAGCCAAATTAGCGGGGGCGGTGGGGAGACCCAGTACTTC. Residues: CASSQISGGGGETQYF.

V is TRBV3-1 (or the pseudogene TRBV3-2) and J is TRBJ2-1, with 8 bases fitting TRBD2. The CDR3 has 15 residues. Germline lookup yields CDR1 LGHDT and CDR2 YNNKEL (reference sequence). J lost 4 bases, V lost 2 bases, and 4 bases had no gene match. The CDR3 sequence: CASSQTGGLYNEQFF. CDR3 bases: TGTGCCAGCAGCCAAACGGGAGGGTTATACAATGAGCAGTTCTTC.

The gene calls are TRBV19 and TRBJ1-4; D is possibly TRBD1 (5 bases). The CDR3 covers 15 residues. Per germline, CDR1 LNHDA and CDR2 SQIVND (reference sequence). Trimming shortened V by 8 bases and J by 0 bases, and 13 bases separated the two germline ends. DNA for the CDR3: TGTGCCAGTGGCTCTAAGACAGCAACTAATGAAAAACTGTTTTTT. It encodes CASGSKTATNEKLFF.

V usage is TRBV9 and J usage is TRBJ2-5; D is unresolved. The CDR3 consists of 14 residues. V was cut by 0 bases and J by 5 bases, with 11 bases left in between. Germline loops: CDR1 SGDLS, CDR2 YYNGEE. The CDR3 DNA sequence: TGTGCCAGCAGCGTAGGTGGCTTTGGGGAGACCCAGTACTTC. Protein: CASSVGGFGETQYF.

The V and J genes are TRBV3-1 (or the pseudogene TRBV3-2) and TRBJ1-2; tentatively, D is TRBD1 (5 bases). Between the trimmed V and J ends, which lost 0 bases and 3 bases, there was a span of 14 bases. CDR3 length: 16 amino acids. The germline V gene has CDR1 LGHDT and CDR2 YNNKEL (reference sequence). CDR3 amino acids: CASSQEVWTPYYGYTF. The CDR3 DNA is TGTGCCAGCAGCCAAGAGGTTTGGACACCCTACTATGGCTACACCTTC.

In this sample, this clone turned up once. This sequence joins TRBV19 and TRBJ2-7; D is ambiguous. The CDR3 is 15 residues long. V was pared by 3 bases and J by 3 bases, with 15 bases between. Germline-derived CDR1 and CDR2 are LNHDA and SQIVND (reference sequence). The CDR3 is CASSISQDGFYEQYF. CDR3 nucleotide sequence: TGTGCCAGTAGTATTTCTCAAGACGGATTCTACGAGCAGTACTTC.

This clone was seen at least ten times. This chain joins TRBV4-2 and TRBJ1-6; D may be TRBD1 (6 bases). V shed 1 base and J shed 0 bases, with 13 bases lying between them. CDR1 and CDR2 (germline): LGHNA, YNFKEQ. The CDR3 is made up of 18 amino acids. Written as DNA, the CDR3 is TGTGCCAGCAGCCAAGGGTGGGACACCAGCTCCTATAATTCACCCCTCCACTTT. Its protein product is CASSQGWDTSSYNSPLHF.

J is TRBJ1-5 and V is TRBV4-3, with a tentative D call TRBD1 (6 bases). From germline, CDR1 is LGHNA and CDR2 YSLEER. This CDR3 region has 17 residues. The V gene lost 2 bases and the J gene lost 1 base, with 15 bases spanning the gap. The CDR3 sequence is CASSQYYGQISNQPQHF. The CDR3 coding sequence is TGCGCCAGCAGCCAATACTACGGACAGATAAGCAATCAGCCCCAGCATTTT.

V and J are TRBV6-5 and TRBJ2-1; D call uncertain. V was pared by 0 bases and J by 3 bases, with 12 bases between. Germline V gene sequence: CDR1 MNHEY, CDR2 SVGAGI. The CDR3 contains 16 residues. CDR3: CASSYSRSQVYNEQFF. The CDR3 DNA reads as TGTGCCAGCAGTTACTCTCGGTCGCAAGTCTACAATGAGCAGTTCTTC.

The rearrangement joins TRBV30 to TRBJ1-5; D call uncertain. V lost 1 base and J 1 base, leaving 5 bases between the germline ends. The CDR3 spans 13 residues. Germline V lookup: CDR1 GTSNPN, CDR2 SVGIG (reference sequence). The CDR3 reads CAWSADSNQPQHF. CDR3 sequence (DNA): TGTGCCTGGAGTGCCGACAGCAATCAGCCCCAGCATTTT.

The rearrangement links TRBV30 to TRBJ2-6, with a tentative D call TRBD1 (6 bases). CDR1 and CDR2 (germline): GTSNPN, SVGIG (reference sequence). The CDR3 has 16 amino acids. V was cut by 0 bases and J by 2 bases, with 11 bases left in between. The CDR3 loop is CAWSVGQSPGANVLTF. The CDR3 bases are TGTGCCTGGAGTGTAGGACAGAGCCCTGGGGCCAACGTCCTGACTTTC.

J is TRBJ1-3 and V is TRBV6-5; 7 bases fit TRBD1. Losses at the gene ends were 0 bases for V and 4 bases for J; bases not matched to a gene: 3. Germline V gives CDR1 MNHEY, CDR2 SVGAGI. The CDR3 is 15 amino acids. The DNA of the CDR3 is TGTGCCAGCAGTTACTCCCCGGGACAGGGAAACACCATATATTTT. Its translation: CASSYSPGQGNTIYF.

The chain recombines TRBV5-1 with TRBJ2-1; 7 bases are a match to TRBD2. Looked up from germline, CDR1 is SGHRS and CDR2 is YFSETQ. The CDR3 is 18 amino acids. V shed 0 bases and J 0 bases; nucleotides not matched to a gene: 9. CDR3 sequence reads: CASSLAHWRGSSYNEQFF. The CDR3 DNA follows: TGCGCCAGCAGCTTGGCCCACTGGCGGGGGAGCTCCTACAATGAGCAGTTCTTC.

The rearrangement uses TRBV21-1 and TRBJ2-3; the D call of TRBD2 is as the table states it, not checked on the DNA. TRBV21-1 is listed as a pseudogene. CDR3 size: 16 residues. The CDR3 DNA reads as TGTGCCAGCATGTGGCGGAAAAGGAGGTGCACAGATACGCAGTATTTT. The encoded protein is CASMWRKRRCTDTQYF.

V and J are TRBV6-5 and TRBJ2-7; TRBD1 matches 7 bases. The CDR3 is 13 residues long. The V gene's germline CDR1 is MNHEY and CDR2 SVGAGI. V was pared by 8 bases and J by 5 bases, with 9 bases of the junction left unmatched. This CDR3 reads CASSRGSENEQYF. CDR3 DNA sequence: TGTGCCAGCTCCAGGGGGTCCGAAAACGAGCAGTACTTC.

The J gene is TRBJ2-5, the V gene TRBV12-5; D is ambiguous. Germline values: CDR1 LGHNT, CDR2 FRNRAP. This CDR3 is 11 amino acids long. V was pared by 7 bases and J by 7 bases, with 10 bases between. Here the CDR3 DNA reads TGTGCTAGTGCCCTAGAAGGGACCCAGTACTTC. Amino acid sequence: CASALEGTQYF.

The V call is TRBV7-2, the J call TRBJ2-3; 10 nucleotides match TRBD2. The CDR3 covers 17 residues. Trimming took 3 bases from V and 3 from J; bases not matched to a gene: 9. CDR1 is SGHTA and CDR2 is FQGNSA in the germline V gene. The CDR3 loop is CASSFDLAGEFTDTQYF. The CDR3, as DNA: TGTGCCAGCAGCTTTGATCTAGCGGGAGAATTTACAGATACGCAGTATTTT.

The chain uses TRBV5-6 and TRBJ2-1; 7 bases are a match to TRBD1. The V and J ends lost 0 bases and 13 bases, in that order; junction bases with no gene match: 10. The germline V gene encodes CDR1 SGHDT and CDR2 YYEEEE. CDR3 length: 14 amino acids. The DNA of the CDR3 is TGTGCCAGCAGCTTGGCGGCCAAGACAGGGACACAGTTCTTC. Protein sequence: CASSLAAKTGTQFF.

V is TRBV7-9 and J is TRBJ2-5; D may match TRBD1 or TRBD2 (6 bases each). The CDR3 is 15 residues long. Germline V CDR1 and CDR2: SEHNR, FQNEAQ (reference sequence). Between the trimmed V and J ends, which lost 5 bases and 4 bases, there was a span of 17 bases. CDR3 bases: TGTGCCAGCAGCCACAGTCGGGGGCCGGGAGAGACCCAGTACTTC. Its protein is CASSHSRGPGETQYF.